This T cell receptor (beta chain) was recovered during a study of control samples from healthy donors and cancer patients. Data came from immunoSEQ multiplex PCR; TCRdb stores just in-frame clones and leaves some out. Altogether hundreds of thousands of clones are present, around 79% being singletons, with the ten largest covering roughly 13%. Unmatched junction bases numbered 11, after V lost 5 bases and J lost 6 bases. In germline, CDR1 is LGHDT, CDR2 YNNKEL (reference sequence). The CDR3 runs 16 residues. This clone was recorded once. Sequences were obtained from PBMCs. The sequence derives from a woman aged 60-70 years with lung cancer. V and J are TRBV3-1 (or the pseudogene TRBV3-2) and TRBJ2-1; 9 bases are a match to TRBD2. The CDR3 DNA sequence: TGTGCCAGCAGCTCCCCACTTGCGGGGGGGCTCAATGAGCAGTTCTTC. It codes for CASSSPLAGGLNEQFF.